This T cell receptor beta chain was found in a study of blood T cell repertoires in COVID-19. Background on the study: The cDNA or gDNA used as material had been derived from T cells, B-cell-depleted T cells, or PBMCs.

The V gene end was trimmed by 2 bases and the J gene end by 6 bases; junction bases not matched to a gene: 7. Germline V gene sequence: CDR1 LGHDT, CDR2 YNNKEL (reference sequence). The CDR3 has 16 residues. This clone has more than one count but fewer than ten. How the authors handled the data: The assay estimated nucleated cells by amplifying reference gene primers. The assay was immunoSEQ multiplex PCR, and TCRdb's table has in-frame clones only and misses some. V, J and clone size were drawn from that table, and D and trimming were deduced from the DNA. This table has 210,000 or so clones, roughly four fifths appearing once.

The chain carries TRBV3-1 (or the pseudogene TRBV3-2) and TRBJ1-5, with 10 positions matching TRBD1. The source of this sequence is a man between 45 and 60 years old who had recovered from COVID-19. The sample consisted of peripheral blood. The CDR3 bases are TGTGCCAGCAGCCAAAACGACAGGGGGCGAGGTCAGCCCCAGCATTTT. Its translation is CASSQNDRGRGQPQHF.